Described below is a single T cell receptor beta chain sequence and its context. These data originate in a study of patients and donors after allogeneic stem cell transplantation. One entry per CDR3 protein, called by TCRdb with MiXCR from the RT-PCR reads. The profile covers 900,000 to 1,000,000 distinct CDR3 sequences, with over 15% appearing a single time and 5% to 7.5% taken by the ten largest. After removal of 4 bases from V and 4 bases from J, the junction contained 10 bases not matched to a gene. CDR3 size: 15 residues. CDR1 is MNHEY and CDR2 is SMNVEV in the germline V gene (reference sequence).

The genes are TRBV27 and TRBJ2-7; 7 bases line up with TRBD2. The receptor was derived from a human donor who was either an allogeneic HSCT recipient or a stem cell or donor lymphocyte infusion donor (not recorded which). It is not recorded whose cells these are; they may come from a transplant donor. The sequencing input was blood, either unsorted or a sorted T cell fraction (not recorded which). CDR3 in amino acids: CASSSLVSLAYEQYF. DNA of the CDR3: TGTGCCAGCAGTTCCTTGGTATCACTAGCGTACGAGCAGTACTTC.